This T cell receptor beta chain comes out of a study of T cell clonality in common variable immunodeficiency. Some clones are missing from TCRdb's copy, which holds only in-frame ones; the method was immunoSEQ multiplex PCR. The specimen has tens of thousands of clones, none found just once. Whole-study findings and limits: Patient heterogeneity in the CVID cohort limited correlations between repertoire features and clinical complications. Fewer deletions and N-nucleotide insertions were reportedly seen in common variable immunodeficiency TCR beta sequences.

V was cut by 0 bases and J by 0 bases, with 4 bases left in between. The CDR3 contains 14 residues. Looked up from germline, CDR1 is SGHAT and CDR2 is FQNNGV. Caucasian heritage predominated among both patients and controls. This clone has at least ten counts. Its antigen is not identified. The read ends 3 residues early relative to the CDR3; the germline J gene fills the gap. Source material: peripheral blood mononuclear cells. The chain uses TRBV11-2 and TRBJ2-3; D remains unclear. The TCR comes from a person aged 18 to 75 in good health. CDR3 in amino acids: CASSLEGSTDTQYF. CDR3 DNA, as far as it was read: TGTGCCAGCAGCTTAGAGGGCAGCACAGATACG.